What follows is one T cell receptor (beta chain) and its context. Its cognate antigen has yet to be identified. No base quality values were provided; no much bigger clone lies one nucleotide off. The immunoSEQ Assay, a bias-controlled multiplex PCR, was used to amplify TCRbeta CDR3 regions from genomic DNA. Processing in the source paper ran as follows. The number of nucleated cells in each sample was estimated by amplification of reference gene primers within the assay. To quantify the absolute abundance of each unique TCRbeta CDR3 rearrangement, sequence reads were collapsed and filtered. For each sample, productive Simpson clonality was calculated by taking the square root of Simpson's diversity index across productive rearrangements. The table comes from immuneACCESS by way of TCRdb, which keeps in-frame sequences with V and J called. Part of the clones is missing from these tables; in studies checked, under half for an unresolved V gene and the rest for unknown reasons. That table gives V, J and clone size, and the DNA gave D and trimming. This sample has tens of thousands of clones in its table, and about nine tenths of those were observed once. Together, the top ten hold roughly 5.6% of the sample.

The CDR3, from cysteine to phenylalanine, totals 13 residues. Only the CDR3 part of the read is kept: 39 bases, read in frame from the first base. V is shortened by 5 bases, J by 2 bases, and the region joining them spans 9 bases. From a lookup of the germline V gene, CDR1 and CDR2 are SGHRS and YFSETQ. Each collaborating institution followed its own protocols to collect whole blood in K2EDTA tubes. For TCRbeta analysis, collaborator samples were shipped as frozen whole blood, as isolated PBMCs, or as DNA extracted from either sample type. This sample is part of a study of blood T cell repertoires in COVID-19 (dated by TCRdb to the early 2020s). Looking at the study overall: Collaborator samples came from the United States, Italy and Spain and covered acute and convalescent phases of COVID-19. A freely available public database, intended as a resource for researchers studying the immune response to SARS-CoV-2, is where the repertoires were released. Where available, HLA class I and class II types were obtained from metadata supplied by the sample provider rather than from assay-based typing. Subjects who had been exposed to COVID-19, were actively infected with it, or had recovered from it provided the deeply sampled blood TCRbeta repertoires that made up the dataset. The material from the prospective study consisted of cDNA or gDNA derived from T cells, B-cell-depleted T cells, or PBMCs. Nearly every sample came with metadata listing a de-identified subject ID, COVID-19 status, age in years and sex. The samples were drawn from two sources: the first 160 participants of the ongoing ImmuneRACE study, and 1,000 to 1,500 subjects contributed by 6 global collaborators.

What the study reported, not specific to this receptor: How much clinical and demographic metadata was included differed by source and by participant, and the metadata was provided uncurated.

The material sequenced was peripheral blood. Recombination linked TRBV5-1 to TRBJ2-3, with no D gene named confidently. This receptor was taken from a middle-aged man with active COVID-19. At the DNA level, the sequence is TGCGCCAGCAGAGAGACAACCACAGATACGCAGTATTTT. This translates into CASRETTTDTQYF.